This entry lists 31 T cell receptor beta chains sequenced from one sample in a study of blood T cell repertoires in COVID-19 (dated by TCRdb to 2019 to 2021). Library generation was performed with the immunoSEQ multiplex PCR assay. The table was pulled from immuneACCESS by TCRdb, which kept in-frame rearrangements only. Such tables lose some clones; where checked, under half of the loss comes from unresolved V genes, and the rest has no known cause. The sample table holds about 210,000 clones, of which about 87% were seen once. 10% to 13% of the sample belongs to the ten largest clones. The sample consisted of PBMCs or T cells enriched from blood (not recorded which). The receptors derive from a man aged 18 to 29 with acute COVID-19.

V is TRBV6-5 and J is TRBJ2-7, with 7 bases identical to TRBD1. The germline CDR1 and CDR2 sequences are MNHEY and SVGAGI. This CDR3 has 13 amino acids. V was clipped by 5 bases and J by 1 base; unmatched bases: 2. The CDR3 DNA follows: TGTGCCAGCAGTACGGGACAGTCCTACGAGCAGTACTTC. Translating it yields CASSTGQSYEQYF.

The gene calls are TRBV28 and TRBJ1-1, with D possibly TRBD1 on 6 matching bases. V was cut by 6 bases and J by 10 bases, with 15 bases left in between. This CDR3 contains 12 residues. The germline V gene encodes CDR1 MDHEN and CDR2 SYDVKM. The CDR3 nucleotides read TGTGCCAGCAGCTTGCTGACAGGTCGAGCTTTCTTT. This gives the protein CASSLLTGRAFF.

The V and J genes are TRBV29-1 and TRBJ2-5; 8 positions agree with TRBD2. Germline CDR1 and CDR2: SQVTM and ANQGSEA. The V gene end was trimmed by 2 bases and the J gene end by 6 bases; junction bases not matched to a gene: 8. This CDR3 contains 14 residues. The CDR3 coding sequence is TGCAGCGTTGAAAGGACTAGCCATGAACAGACCCAGTACTTC. This sequence encodes CSVERTSHEQTQYF.

The J gene is TRBJ2-5, the V gene TRBV28; TRBD1 agrees at 7 bases. This CDR3 has 16 residues. Per germline, CDR1 MDHEN and CDR2 SYDVKM. Losses at the gene ends were 8 bases for V and 2 bases for J; bases not matched to a gene: 14. CDR3 loop: CASGKWTGGDQETQYF. DNA of the CDR3: TGTGCCAGCGGAAAGTGGACAGGCGGAGATCAAGAGACCCAGTACTTC.

V is TRBV2 and J is TRBJ2-5; the D gene is possibly TRBD2 (6 bases). Germline CDR1 reads SNHLY; CDR2 reads FYNNEI. There are 15 residues in the CDR3. The germline V and J ends were trimmed by 4 bases and 2 bases, with 14 bases remaining between them. The CDR3 DNA sequence: TGTGCCAGCAGTGGTCGGCTAGCGCTACAAGAGACCCAGTACTTC. Translated, it gives CASSGRLALQETQYF.

The CDR3 DNA is TGTGCCAGCAGCGTAGTTGGTAGCGGGTACACCGGGGAGCTGTTTTTT. The encoded protein is CASSVVGSGYTGELFF. The rearrangement joins TRBV9 to TRBJ2-2; TRBD2 agrees at 7 bases. The length of the CDR3 is 16 residues. Trimming removed 0 bases from V and 3 bases from J; junction bases left unmatched: 5. Germline values: CDR1 SGDLS, CDR2 YYNGEE.

The chain is built from TRBV19 and TRBJ2-1; TRBD2 matches at 8 bases. The V gene's germline CDR1 is LNHDA and CDR2 SQIVND (reference sequence). Trimming cost V 3 bases and J 6 bases; bases outside gene matches: 7. The CDR3 is 15 amino acids. CDR3 nucleotide sequence: TGTGCCAGTAGTATCGCAGCGGGAGTTGGCAATGAGCAGTTCTTC. This codes for CASSIAAGVGNEQFF.

J is TRBJ1-2 and V is TRBV12-3 or TRBV12-4, with D possibly TRBD1 on 6 matching bases. V was clipped by 5 bases and J by 7 bases, with 14 bases between them. This CDR3 has 13 residues. CDR3 sequence reads: CASSPQGFGGYTF. The DNA for the CDR3 is TGTGCCAGCAGTCCACAGGGTTTTGGTGGCTACACCTTC.

The rearrangement joins TRBV9 to TRBJ2-5; TRBD2 is a possible D gene (5 bases). The CDR3 is 14 amino acids. The germline V and J ends were trimmed by 4 bases and 1 base, with 11 bases remaining between them. Germline V lookup: CDR1 SGDLS, CDR2 YYNGEE. CDR3 nucleotides: TGTGCCAGCAGCCCCAGCGGCTTCCAAGAGACCCAGTACTTC. Translation gives CASSPSGFQETQYF. Together with reference TRBV9 and TRBJ2-5, the CDR3 gives the full variable domain: DSGVTQTPKHLITATGQRVTLRCSPRSGDLSVYWYQQSLDQGLQFLIQYYNGEERAKGNILERFSAQQFPDLHSELNLSSLELGDSALYFCASSPSGFQETQYFGPGTRLLVL.

J is TRBJ2-7 and V is TRBV6-5; a weak D match, TRBD1 (5 bases). Trimming cost V 2 bases and J 4 bases, with 12 bases left between them. The CDR3 is 14 amino acids. Per the germline V gene, CDR1 is MNHEY and CDR2 is SVGAGI. CDR3 nucleotides: TGTGCCAGCAGTTACGTTAGGGGCTTTTACGAGCAGTACTTC. Protein: CASSYVRGFYEQYF.

The CDR3 coding sequence is TGTGCCAGCAGCCTCCGGGGAGGTGAAAAACTGTTTTTT. Its protein is CASSLRGGEKLFF. The V call is TRBV11-3, the J call TRBJ1-4, with unresolved D. Trimming left V 5 bases short and J 7 bases short, with 11 bases between. The CDR3 spans 13 residues. CDR1 is SGHNT, CDR2 YENEEA, per germline.

This clone has a single count. V gene TRBV7-6 combines with J gene TRBJ1-2; 9 bases fit TRBD1. The trim removed 5 bases at V and 1 base at J, leaving 5 bases unmatched. Germline CDR1 is SGHVS and CDR2 is FNYEAQ. The CDR3 consists of 15 residues. Written as DNA, the CDR3 is TGTGCCAGCAGCCCCGGACAGGGGCTTAACTATGGCTACACCTTC. As protein: CASSPGQGLNYGYTF.

The table lists this clone with a few counts. This chain links TRBV18 with TRBJ2-2; 7 bases line up with TRBD2. J lost 6 bases, V lost 1 base, and 2 bases had no gene match. CDR1 and CDR2 (germline): KGHSH, LQKENI. The CDR3 length is 14 residues. In DNA form, the CDR3 reads TGTGCCAGCTCACCACAAACTAGCGCCGGGGAGCTGTTTTTT. Amino acid sequence: CASSPQTSAGELFF.

This chain links TRBV5-1 with TRBJ2-3; TRBD2 aligns across 10 bases. Trimming cost V 3 bases and J 4 bases; bases outside gene matches: 8. The V gene's germline CDR1 is SGHRS and CDR2 YFSETQ. This CDR3 is 16 amino acids long. The CDR3 DNA reads as TGCGCCAGCAGCTGGTCCTCTAGCGGGAGCTCAGATACGCAGTATTTT. This sequence encodes CASSWSSSGSSDTQYF.

The chain combines TRBV2 with TRBJ2-7, with TRBD2 matching over 10 bases. With 5 bases clipped from V and 7 bases from J, the junction kept 11 bases outside the gene matches. The CDR3 is 15 residues long. Germline V lookup: CDR1 SNHLY, CDR2 FYNNEI. CDR3 sequence (DNA): TGTGCCAGCAGTCGGAGTCTAGCGGGAGAACAGGAGCAGTACTTC. Its protein is CASSRSLAGEQEQYF. The full variable domain, in which reference TRBV2 and TRBJ2-7 provide the parts outside the CDR3, is EPEVTQTPSHQVTQMGQEVILRCVPISNHLYFYWYRQILGQKVEFLVSFYNNEISEKSEIFDDQFSVERPDGSNFTLKIRSTKLEDSAMYFCASSRSLAGEQEQYFGPGTRLTVT.

The chain couples TRBV30 to TRBJ2-1, with TRBD2 matching 13 bases. CDR1 and CDR2 from the germline V gene are GTSNPN and SVGIG (reference sequence). V trimming: 3 bases; J trimming: 8 bases; junction bases outside the gene matches: 4. The CDR3 spans 14 residues. The CDR3 nucleotides read TGTGCCTGGAGCGGGACTAGCGGGATTGATGAGCAGTTCTTC. This codes for CAWSGTSGIDEQFF. The entire variable domain, with the rest obtained from reference TRBV30 and TRBJ2-1, is as follows: SQTIHQWPATLVQPVGSPLSLECTVEGTSNPNLYWYRQAAGRGLQLLFYSVGIGQISSEVPQNLSASRPQDRQFILSSKKLLLSDSGFYLCAWSGTSGIDEQFFGPGTRLTVL.

The chain is built from TRBV6-6 and TRBJ1-4; the match to TRBD1 covers 8 bases. V was pared by 2 bases and J by 7 bases, with 6 bases of the junction left unmatched. The CDR3 has 15 residues. Germline assignment: CDR1 MNHNY and CDR2 SVGAGI (reference sequence). The CDR3 sequence is CASSYPPDRGEKLFF. Written as DNA, the CDR3 is TGTGCCAGCAGTTACCCGCCCGACAGGGGTGAAAAACTGTTTTTT.

V is TRBV11-2 and J is TRBJ2-3, with 8 bases fitting TRBD2. Germline CDR1 and CDR2: SGHAT and FQNNGV. This CDR3 is built from 19 residues. V trimming: 1 base; J trimming: 0 bases; junction bases outside the gene matches: 12. The CDR3 reads CASSLVGWRAGDSTDTQYF. The DNA for the CDR3 is TGTGCCAGCAGCTTAGTAGGGTGGAGAGCGGGAGATAGCACAGATACGCAGTATTTT.

The genes are TRBV11-3 and TRBJ1-2; 7 bases are shared with TRBD1. With V trimmed by 5 bases and J by 6 bases, 6 bases remained unmatched. CDR3 length: 13 residues. Germline CDR1 reads SGHNT; CDR2 reads YENEEA. CDR3 bases: TGTGCCAGCAGCGCCCCAACAGGGGATGGCTACACCTTC. This sequence encodes CASSAPTGDGYTF.

V is TRBV30 and J is TRBJ1-4, with 7 bases aligning to TRBD1. J gave up 8 bases and V 2 bases, and 5 bases lay outside the gene matches. Germline values: CDR1 GTSNPN, CDR2 SVGIG (reference sequence). The CDR3 extends over 13 amino acids. DNA for the CDR3: TGTGCCTGGAGTCGCGCAGGGGGAGAAAAACTGTTTTTT. It is translated as CAWSRAGGEKLFF.

The rearrangement joins TRBV13 to TRBJ1-4; 8 bases align to TRBD1. The CDR3 loop spans 15 amino acids. Trimming removed 3 bases from V and 2 bases from J; junction bases left unmatched: 2. CDR1 and CDR2 from the germline V gene are PRHDT and FYEKMQ (reference sequence). CDR3 in DNA: TGTGCCAGCAGCTTGAGGACAGGGACTAATGAAAAACTGTTTTTT. Its protein product is CASSLRTGTNEKLFF.

The chain is built from TRBV7-9 and TRBJ2-4, with D tentatively TRBD1 (5 bases). This CDR3 contains 16 residues. Trimming left V 1 base short and J 0 bases short, with 10 bases between. Germline-derived CDR1 and CDR2 are SEHNR and FQNEAQ (reference sequence). The CDR3 loop reads CASSLGQLLAKNIQYF. CDR3 nucleotide sequence: TGTGCCAGCAGCTTAGGACAGTTACTAGCCAAAAACATTCAGTACTTC.

V usage is TRBV30 and J usage is TRBJ2-1, with TRBD1 matching 9 bases. Germline-derived CDR1 and CDR2 are GTSNPN and SVGIG (reference sequence). V dropped 2 bases and J dropped 10; count of bases not matched to a gene: 6. CDR3 length: 13 amino acids. CDR3 in amino acids: CAWSPPTGGEQFF. The CDR3, as DNA: TGTGCCTGGAGTCCCCCGACAGGGGGGGAGCAGTTCTTC.

The J gene is TRBJ1-1, the V gene TRBV25-1; D possibly corresponds to TRBD1 (5 bases). The CDR3 contains 16 residues. In germline, CDR1 is MGHDK, CDR2 SYGVNS. Trimming took 3 bases from V and 1 from J, leaving 15 bases between them. The CDR3 DNA sequence: TGTGCCAGCAGTGACCCAGACAGTTCTTCGAACACTGAAGCTTTCTTT. Its translation is CASSDPDSSSNTEAFF. The complete variable domain, with remaining parts taken from reference TRBV25-1 and TRBJ1-1, reads EADIYQTPRYLVIGTGKKITLECSQTMGHDKMYWYQQDPGMELHLIHYSYGVNSTEKGDLSSESTVSRIRTEHFPLTLESARPSHTSQYLCASSDPDSSSNTEAFFGQGTRLTVV.

The chain couples TRBV6-6 to TRBJ2-2; 11 positions match TRBD1. Germline CDR1 MNHNY, CDR2 SVGAGI (reference sequence). The J segment lost 6 bases and the V segment lost 6 bases, leaving 9 bases of the junction unmatched. This CDR3 is built from 16 residues. The DNA of the CDR3 is TGTGCCAGCAGCCCCGAACCGGGACAGGGGGCCGGGGAGCTGTTTTTT. This translates into CASSPEPGQGAGELFF.

Only one count was recorded for this clone. The chain recombines TRBV6-6 with TRBJ2-5; 9 bases match TRBD1. The length of the CDR3 is 16 residues. Germline V gene data show CDR1 as MNHNY and CDR2 as SVGAGI (reference sequence). V lost 2 bases to trimming and J lost 5 bases; unmatched junction nucleotides: 9. The CDR3 here is CASSYPGQGIQETQYF. CDR3 DNA: TGTGCCAGCAGTTACCCGGGACAGGGAATTCAGGAGACCCAGTACTTC.

V and J are TRBV19 and TRBJ1-2; 7 positions agree with TRBD1. The V segment lost 4 bases and the J segment 2 bases; nucleotides outside the gene matches: 7. Germline V gene lookup returns CDR1 LNHDA and CDR2 SQIVND (reference sequence). The CDR3 is 15 residues long. CDR3 residues: CASSTSQGRNYGYTF. CDR3 bases: TGTGCCAGTAGTACCTCACAGGGGCGAAACTATGGCTACACCTTC. The full variable domain, with the rest looked up from reference TRBV19 and TRBJ1-2, is DGGITQSPKYLFRKEGQNVTLSCEQNLNHDAMYWYRQDPGQGLRLIYYSQIVNDFQKGDIAEGYSVSREKKESFPLTVTSAQKNPTAFYLCASSTSQGRNYGYTFGSGTRLTVV.

The chain employs TRBV11-3 and TRBJ2-1; TRBD2 agrees at 7 bases. The CDR3 sequence is 13 residues long. The V gene end was trimmed by 3 bases and the J gene end by 10 bases; junction bases not matched to a gene: 6. Germline V lookup: CDR1 SGHNT, CDR2 YENEEA. The CDR3 DNA follows: TGTGCCAGCAGCTTCGGCGGGAGCAGCGAGCAGTTCTTC. Amino acid sequence: CASSFGGSSEQFF.

V is TRBV11-3 and J is TRBJ2-2; 8 bases fit TRBD1. There are 14 residues in the CDR3. CDR1 and CDR2 (germline): SGHNT, YENEEA. With 5 bases clipped from V and 4 bases from J, the junction kept 3 bases outside the gene matches. CDR3 region: CASSPGQGTGELFF. The CDR3 DNA is TGTGCCAGCAGCCCTGGACAGGGCACCGGGGAGCTGTTTTTT.

This chain connects TRBV19 to TRBJ1-1, with 7 bases that match TRBD1. CDR1 and CDR2 (germline): LNHDA, SQIVND (reference sequence). The junction had 6 bases not matched to a gene; V was cut back by 5 bases and J by 3 bases. The CDR3 totals 14 residues. CDR3 sequence reads: CASSGDRVHTEAFF. DNA for the CDR3: TGTGCCAGTAGTGGCGACAGGGTGCACACTGAAGCTTTCTTT.

V usage is TRBV29-1 and J usage is TRBJ2-2, with 8 bases fitting TRBD2. Unmatched junction bases numbered 7, after V lost 0 bases and J lost 4 bases. CDR1 SQVTM and CDR2 ANQGSEA come from the germline V gene. The CDR3 has 16 residues. CDR3 residues: CSVEDRAGDITGELFF. Written as DNA, the CDR3 is TGCAGCGTTGAAGATCGAGCGGGAGATATCACCGGGGAGCTGTTTTTT.